A selection of T cell receptor beta chains follows, all from one sample in a study of blood T cell repertoires in COVID-19. Only in-frame clones appear in the TCRdb table, and some are missing; sequencing was by immunoSEQ multiplex PCR. The sample shows more than 75,000 clones, approximately 89% of them seen only once. What was sequenced was peripheral blood. These receptors came from a man aged 50-60 years with acute or convalescent COVID-19. Each CDR3 is given with its conserved first and last residue. A D gene is named only where the DNA matches it firmly. Clone size is shown for a subset of rows, as once, few, many or a class of expanded clone.

>TRBV24-1|TRBD2|-|TRBJ2-1
TGTGCCACCAGTGATTTGACCGGGACTAGCGGGAGAGGTGAGCAGTTCTTC
CATSDLTGTSGRGEQFF
>TRBV27|-|-|TRBJ1-5
TGTGCCAGCCCGGGTCGAGATCAGCCCCAGCATTTT
CASPGRDQPQHF
>TRBV5-1|TRBD2|few|TRBJ2-3
TGCGCCAGCAGCTACGCGACTAGCCAATCCCCAGATACGCAGTATTTT
CASSYATSQSPDTQYF
>TRBV10-3|-|-|TRBJ1-5
TGTGCCATCAGTGACCCAGGTTCTGAAAATCAGCCCCAGCATTTT
CAISDPGSENQPQHF
>TRBV6-5|TRBD1|few|TRBJ2-2
TGTGCCAGCGGGCCTACAGGGGGGAACACCGGGGAGCTGTTTTTT
CASGPTGGNTGELFF
>TRBV6-2/TRBV6-3|TRBD1|-|TRBJ2-5
TGTGCCAGCAGTTACTCGAACCCGACAGGGGCCCAGTACTTC
CASSYSNPTGAQYF
>TRBV7-9|-|-|TRBJ2-1
TGTGCCAGCAGCTTTAAAGCATCTCTTAGCTCCTACAATGAGCAGTTCTTC
CASSFKASLSSYNEQFF
>TRBV11-2|-|-|TRBJ2-2
TGTGCCAGCAGCCGGGGGGCCTACACCGGGGAGCTGTTTTTT
CASSRGAYTGELFF
>TRBV7-8|TRBD1|-|TRBJ2-1
TGTGCCAGCAGCTTAGGGACAGGGTTGTACAATGAGCAGTTCTTC
CASSLGTGLYNEQFF
>TRBV14|TRBD1|-|TRBJ2-2
TGTGCCAGCAGCCAAGTTGGACTTCAGGGGGCCGGGGAGCTGTTTTTT
CASSQVGLQGAGELFF
>TRBV11-2|-|-|TRBJ2-1
TGTGCCAGCAGTCGTACCAGGGGCTCCTACAATGAGCAGTTCTTC
CASSRTRGSYNEQFF
>TRBV7-3|TRBD2|-|TRBJ2-1
TGTGCCAGCAGCTACTCCGGGACTAGCTACAATGAGCAGTTCTTC
CASSYSGTSYNEQFF
>TRBV6-2/TRBV6-3|TRBD1|-|TRBJ2-1
TGTGCCAGCAGTTACTCCCGACAGGGCAATGAGCAGTTCTTC
CASSYSRQGNEQFF
>TRBV12-5|TRBD2|-|TRBJ2-1
TGTGCTAGTGGTTCGGCGGGAGGGCGCGGGGAGCAGTTCTTC
CASGSAGGRGEQFF
>TRBV27|-|few|TRBJ2-3
TGTGCCAGCAGTTTCAAAGCTGATCCGAGGAATTTT
CASSFKADPRNF
>TRBV5-1|-|-|TRBJ2-7
TGCGCCAGCAGCTTGGACAGGGCCGAGCAGTACTTC
CASSLDRAEQYF
>TRBV19|-|once|TRBJ2-1
TGTGCCAGTACCAATTATCCAGACAATGAGCAGTTCTTC
CASTNYPDNEQFF
>TRBV12-3/TRBV12-4|-|-|TRBJ1-1
TGTGCCAGCAGTCTTACAGCGAACACTGAAGCTTTCTTT
CASSLTANTEAFF
>TRBV14|-|-|TRBJ1-1
TGTGCCAGCAGCACCATGGTCGGGAACACTGAAGCTTTCTTT
CASSTMVGNTEAFF
>TRBV24-1|-|-|TRBJ2-3
TGTGCCACCAGTGATTTTGCGAATGGTGACGGGTACTCAGATACGCAGTATTTT
CATSDFANGDGYSDTQYF
>TRBV3-1/TRBV3-2|TRBD2|-|TRBJ2-1
TGTGCCAGCAGCCAAGTCCACCTTAGCGGGAACTCCTACAATGAGCAGTTCTTC
CASSQVHLSGNSYNEQFF
>TRBV3-1/TRBV3-2|TRBD1|once|TRBJ2-7
TGTGCCAGCAGTCGGGACAGCACCTACGAGCAGTACTTC
CASSRDSTYEQYF
>TRBV11-2|-|-|TRBJ1-6
TGTGCCAGCAGCTTAGCGGGACACCTAAACCTGGGTTCACCCCTCCACTTT
CASSLAGHLNLGSPLHF
>TRBV4-2|TRBD2|-|TRBJ2-3
TGTGCCAGCAGCCCCGGGACTAGCGGGAGCCTAAGCACAGATACGCAGTATTTT
CASSPGTSGSLSTDTQYF
>TRBV4-1|TRBD1|-|TRBJ1-2
TGCGCCAGCACCGACAGGGGGGAGGATGGCTACACCTTC
CASTDRGEDGYTF
>TRBV7-8|TRBD1|-|TRBJ1-4
TGTGCCAGCAGCCCATCGGACAGGGTTACTGAAAAACTGTTTTTT
CASSPSDRVTEKLFF
>TRBV5-4|TRBD2|-|TRBJ2-1
TGTGCCAGCAGCTTTTTTTCGGGGACTAGCGGGAGGAATGAGCAGTTCTTC
CASSFFSGTSGRNEQFF
>TRBV7-8|-|-|TRBJ2-5
TGTGCCAGCAGTTCGGGGTGGGAGCGGAGCTCCCAAGAGACCCGGTACTTC
CASSSGWERSSQETRYF
>TRBV7-9|TRBD1|-|TRBJ1-1
TGTGCCAGCAGCCGGACAGGGTTCCACACTGAAGCTTTCTTT
CASSRTGFHTEAFF
>TRBV24-1|TRBD1|once|TRBJ2-7
TGTGCCACCGGGGACAGCTACGAGCAGTACTTC
CATGDSYEQYF
>TRBV11-2|-|-|TRBJ2-1
TGTGCCAGCAGCTTAACGGGCCCGGGTATCGGGGGTTCCTACAATGAGCAGTTCTTC
CASSLTGPGIGGSYNEQFF
>TRBV28|-|-|TRBJ1-3
TGTGCCAGCAGCCCCCCTCGGAGCTCTGGAAACACCATATATTTT
CASSPPRSSGNTIYF
>TRBV15|-|once|TRBJ2-5
TGTGCCACCAGCAGAGATAGATCGGAGACCCAGTACTTC
CATSRDRSETQYF
>TRBV5-1|TRBD1|-|TRBJ2-2
TGCGCCAGCAGCTTGGACGACAGGGAAGGTGGGGAGCTGTTTTTT
CASSLDDREGGELFF
>TRBV7-8|-|-|TRBJ1-2
TGTGCCAGCAGTCTAACAGGATTAAGTGGCAGCTACACCTTC
CASSLTGLSGSYTF
>TRBV9|TRBD2|-|TRBJ2-3
TGTGCCAGCAGCGTAGAGCTAGCGGCGGATACGCAGTATTTT
CASSVELAADTQYF
>TRBV7-2|TRBD1|-|TRBJ2-3
TGTGCCAGCAGCTCGCCATGGACAGGTGTGATAGATACGCAGTATTTT
CASSSPWTGVIDTQYF
>TRBV5-8|-|-|TRBJ1-1
TGTGCCAGCAGCTTCCGGACTTCCGAAGCTTTCTTT
CASSFRTSEAFF
>TRBV14|TRBD1|once|TRBJ2-7
TGTGCCAGCAGCCGTCTGAGACAGGGGGCATACGAGCAGTACTTC
CASSRLRQGAYEQYF
>TRBV5-1|TRBD1|-|TRBJ1-1
TGCGCCAGCAGCATATCGGGACAGGCAAGGAACACTGAAGCTTTCTTT
CASSISGQARNTEAFF
>TRBV19|-|-|TRBJ2-2
TGTGCCAGTAGATGGGGGACTCAAACCGGGGAGCTGTTTTTT
CASRWGTQTGELFF
>TRBV6-5|-|-|TRBJ1-5
TGTGCCAGCAGTTACTCTTCGAGCTATCAGCCCCAGCATTTT
CASSYSSSYQPQHF
>TRBV19|-|-|TRBJ2-1
TGTGCCAGTAGTATAACTAGTCTCGATGAGCAGTTCTTC
CASSITSLDEQFF
>TRBV9|-|-|TRBJ1-3
TGTGCCAGCAGCCCCCAACAGGAGCTCTCTGGAAACACCATATATTTT
CASSPQQELSGNTIYF
>TRBV30|-|few|TRBJ1-2
TGTGCCTGGGGCACGGGGGTCGGCTACACCTTC
CAWGTGVGYTF